This T cell receptor beta chain comes out of a study of blood T cell repertoires in COVID-19 (dated by TCRdb to 2018 to 2021). Notes on the research overall: The collaborator samples originated in the United States, Italy and Spain and spanned the acute and convalescent phases of COVID-19. The prospective study material was composed of cDNA or gDNA derived from T cells, B-cell-depleted T cells, or PBMCs. Subjects who had been exposed to COVID-19, were actively infected with it, or had recovered from it provided the deeply sampled blood TCRbeta repertoires that made up the dataset. The repertoires were released in a freely available public database meant as a resource for research on the immune response to SARS-CoV-2. Samples came from the ongoing ImmuneRACE study (first 160 participants) plus 1,254 subjects from 6 global collaborators. The sample metadata nearly always contained a de-identified subject ID, COVID-19 status, age in years and sex. Where HLA class I and class II types were available, the types were taken from metadata supplied by the sample provider, not from assay-based typing. Study-level results and caveats: The amount of clinical and demographic metadata varied by source and participant and was provided uncurated.

The immunoSEQ Assay, a bias-controlled multiplex PCR, was used to amplify TCRbeta CDR3 regions from genomic DNA. Under the source paper's analysis protocol: Within the assay, amplification of reference gene primers was used to estimate how many nucleated cells each sample contained. To quantify the absolute abundance of each unique TCRbeta CDR3 rearrangement, sequence reads were collapsed and filtered. Productive Simpson clonality was computed per sample as the square root of Simpson's diversity index over productive rearrangements. TCRdb provides this immuneACCESS table in a form limited to in-frame rearrangements. Some clones are lacking; in checked studies, under half of them reflect an unresolved V gene, and why the rest are absent is not known. That table is the source of V, J and clone size, and D and trimming were worked out from the DNA. Here the sample has around 260,000 clones; around 85% occur a single time. The ten largest clones add up to 0.85% to 1% of the sample.

One collaborating source in Seattle enrolled patients during active infection and followed them longitudinally through the course of disease. Whole blood was collected in K2EDTA tubes by collaborating institutions according to the institutions' own protocols. Collaborator samples were shipped for TCRbeta analysis as frozen whole blood, isolated PBMCs, or DNA extracted from either sample type. Trimming takes 6 bases off V and 6 bases off J; junction bases not matched to a gene: 5. Its CDR3 holds 13 amino acids, cysteine through phenylalanine. Only the CDR3 portion is preserved as DNA: 39 bases, with reading frame beginning at the first base. As encoded in the germline V gene, CDR1 is MNHEY while CDR2 is SVGAGI. Regarding this clone: The antigen this receptor binds is unknown. No much larger clone exists at a distance of one base, and base qualities are not known.

Sequences were obtained from peripheral blood. This receptor was obtained from a human donor with COVID-19, enrolled during active disease. The donor label of this sample is uncertain. The chain couples TRBV6-5 to TRBJ2-7, with 10 bases matching TRBD2. The CDR3 corresponds to CASRGTSVGEQYF. The DNA sequence follows: TGTGCCAGCAGGGGGACTAGCGTCGGCGAGCAGTACTTC.